These 12 T cell receptor beta chains share one sample of origin, sequenced in a study of sequential checkpoint blockade in melanoma. Specified treatment: randomized to nivolumab then ipilimumab (arm A) or the reverse (arm B). TCRdb keeps only in-frame clones here, not all; method: immunoSEQ multiplex PCR. The sample holds 990 or so clones; around a quarter are singletons and the top ten take about a tenth. This sample comprised tumor tissue (inferred from file names), obtained from a patient given nivolumab and ipilimumab in sequence. The source is a human donor with melanoma.

Only a few counts were recorded for this clone. Germline and junction disagree at one end, which may indicate a read error. This chain links TRBV6-8 with TRBJ2-7; 7 nucleotides line up with TRBD2. The germline gives CDR1 MNHGY, CDR2 SAAAGT. The CDR3 runs to 19 residues. CDR3 coding DNA: TGTGCCAGCAGTGACTCCTTCCCGAGTGGGGGGGGAATATCCTACGAGCAGTACTTC. This gives the protein CASSDSFPSGGGISYEQYF.

The rearrangement uses TRBV11-3 and TRBJ2-6; no clear D gene. The CDR3 covers 15 residues. Germline V gene data show CDR1 as SGHNT and CDR2 as YENEEA. Trimming removed 3 bases at V and 0 bases at J, with 6 bases between. This chain's CDR3 is CASSFVYSGANVLTF. The CDR3 DNA follows: TGTGCCAGCAGCTTTGTGTACTCTGGGGCCAACGTCCTGACTTTC.

This clone was detected a few times. The chain employs TRBV4-1 and TRBJ2-1; D is possibly TRBD2 (6 bases). V was trimmed by 4 bases and J by 1 base, leaving 20 bases between them. Per the germline V gene, CDR1 is MGHRA and CDR2 is YSYEKL. The CDR3 covers 18 residues. Written as DNA, the CDR3 is TGCGCCAGCAGCCGAACTCAATCCGGGGGAAAGTCCTACAATGAGCAGTTCTTC. Translation gives CASSRTQSGGKSYNEQFF.

The rearrangement joins TRBV5-1 to TRBJ2-2, with unresolved D. The CDR3 loop spans 15 amino acids. Trimming stripped 0 bases from V and 1 base from J, with 7 bases between. Germline values: CDR1 SGHRS, CDR2 YFSETQ. The CDR3 bases are TGCGCCAGCAGCTTGGCGGTCCAGAACACCGGGGAGCTGTTTTTT. As protein: CASSLAVQNTGELFF.

This rearrangement joins TRBV6-8 to TRBJ1-1; 8 nucleotides agree with TRBD1. In germline, CDR1 is MNHGY, CDR2 SAAAGT. CDR3 size: 14 residues. J lost 11 bases, V lost 3 bases, and 11 bases had no gene match. The DNA of the CDR3 is TGTGCCAGCAGTTATGGGGCCCAGGGGGCTGGCGCTTTCTTT. It translates to CASSYGAQGAGAFF.

J is TRBJ2-7 and V is TRBV11-3, with D perhaps TRBD2 (6 bases). V dropped 5 bases and J dropped 3 bases, with 17 bases sitting between them. CDR3 length: 15 residues. In germline, CDR1 is SGHNT, CDR2 YENEEA. The CDR3 DNA reads TGTGCCAGCAGCAGAACCGGGACGCGGGACTACGAGCAGTACTTC. Protein product: CASSRTGTRDYEQYF. Full variable domain (missing parts from reference TRBV11-3 and TRBJ2-7): EAGVVQSPRYKIIEKKQPVAFWCNPISGHNTLYWYLQNLGQGPELLIRYENEEAVDDSQLPKDRFSAERLKGVDSTLKIQPAELGDSAVYLCASSRTGTRDYEQYFGPGTRLTVT.

The genes are TRBV30 and TRBJ2-1; D is perhaps TRBD2 (6 bases). V gave up 2 bases and J gave up 5 bases, with 13 bases separating them. The length of the CDR3 is 14 residues. Germline V lookup: CDR1 GTSNPN, CDR2 SVGIG (reference sequence). This CDR3 reads CAWSPGGSHNEQFF. In DNA, the CDR3 is TGTGCCTGGAGTCCAGGAGGGAGTCACAATGAGCAGTTCTTC.

V gene TRBV5-1 combines with J gene TRBJ1-1; D possibly corresponds to TRBD1 (5 bases). The germline V gene encodes CDR1 SGHRS and CDR2 YFSETQ. The CDR3 has 14 residues. Trimming took 0 bases from V and 9 from J, leaving 15 bases between them. The DNA of the CDR3 is TGCGCCAGCAGCTTGGATCCGGACACCCGGAAAGCTTTCTTT. Translating gives CASSLDPDTRKAFF.

By proportion, this clone is medium-sized. The V gene is TRBV11-3, the J gene TRBJ1-1; 7 positions match TRBD1. Germline trimming cut 6 bases from V and 1 base from J; bases unmatched to any gene: 5. The germline V gene encodes CDR1 SGHNT and CDR2 YENEEA. CDR3 size: 14 residues. CDR3 amino acids: CASRGDSWNTEAFF. Written as DNA, the CDR3 is TGTGCCAGCAGGGGGGACAGTTGGAACACTGAAGCTTTCTTT.

The genes are TRBV6-8 and TRBJ2-5; D is ambiguous. This CDR3 comprises 13 residues. Trimming pared 6 bases from V and 0 bases from J, leaving 8 bases between. Germline V gene lookup returns CDR1 MNHGY and CDR2 SAAAGT. The CDR3 spells CASRGRYQETQYF. The DNA of the CDR3 is TGTGCCAGCAGGGGCCGTTACCAAGAGACCCAGTACTTC.

The DNA for the CDR3 is TGTGCCAGCAGCGTAGACCCAGGATCTACAGGGTCTTATGGCTACACCTTC. Translating gives CASSVDPGSTGSYGYTF. The chain employs TRBV9 and TRBJ1-2; D perhaps matches TRBD1 (6 bases). Germline V gives CDR1 SGDLS, CDR2 YYNGEE. The CDR3 length is 17 residues. V was trimmed by 0 bases and J by 5 bases, leaving 20 bases between them.

Only a few counts were recorded for this clone. The V call is TRBV9, the J call TRBJ1-6; 7 bases fit TRBD1. Germline trimming cut 2 bases from V and 5 bases from J; bases unmatched to any gene: 4. Germline assignment: CDR1 SGDLS and CDR2 YYNGEE. The CDR3 spans 15 residues. CDR3 amino acids: CASSVRDRDNSPLHF. Written as DNA, the CDR3 is TGTGCCAGCAGCGTCCGGGACAGAGATAATTCACCCCTCCACTTT.